The source of this T cell receptor beta chain is a study of blood T cell repertoires in COVID-19. On the study more broadly: Acute and convalescent COVID-19 specimens originated in the United States, Italy and Spain. T cells, B-cell-depleted T cells, or PBMCs provided the cDNA or gDNA that served as material.

About this clone: Other nucleotide sequences from this sample produce the same CDR3.

Per the authors' pipeline: Estimation of nucleated cell counts relied on the amplification of reference gene primers. TCRdb's table, derived via immunoSEQ multiplex PCR, lists solely in-frame clones and lacks some. V and J calls and clone size follow that table, whereas D and trimming were derived from the DNA. The sample lists approximately 280,000 clones, around 90% seen once, with 2% to 2.5% in the top ten. The sequenced material came from peripheral blood. The clonotype was recovered from a man aged 50-59 years with acute or convalescent COVID-19.

The CDR3 protein is CASSPRTGGTEAFF. The CDR3 DNA reads TGTGCCAGCAGCCCTCGGACTGGAGGGACTGAAGCTTTCTTT. This chain joins TRBV3-1 (or the pseudogene TRBV3-2) and TRBJ1-1; D uncertain. CDR1 and CDR2 (germline): LGHDT, YNNKEL (reference sequence). V was clipped by 4 bases and J by 5 bases, with 14 bases between them. This CDR3 is 14 amino acids long.